This TCR beta chain was retrieved from a study of T cell responses to AZD1222 COVID-19 vaccine. This CDR3 comprises 17 residues. In germline, CDR1 is SGHDT, CDR2 YYEEEE. V dropped 3 bases and J dropped 3 bases, with 19 bases sitting between them. The study, taken as a whole, reports: Once two AZD1222 doses were given, Spike-specific TCR breadth and depth went up.

In regard to this clone: The antigen is not known.

Produced via immunoSEQ multiplex PCR; TCRdb's table is partial and in-frame only. Of some 130,000 clones listed, about 91% are singletons. This receptor was taken from an adult in good health. The material was peripheral blood, obtained on day 0 of AZD1222 vaccination. The chain carries TRBV5-6 and TRBJ1-5; D is uncertain. The chain's CDR3 is CASSCDRVYQDNQPQHF. CDR3 in DNA: TGTGCCAGCAGCTGTGACCGGGTCTATCAAGACAATCAGCCCCAGCATTTT.